The rows below give T cell receptor beta chains drawn from one sample of a study of B cell selection in AIRE deficiency. Sequenced by immunoSEQ multiplex PCR; TCRdb stores in-frame clones only, minus some. The sample lists 28,000 or so clones, 92% occurring once. Sequencing was carried out using CD4+CD25+ Tregs sorted from PBMCs. The receptors originated from a human donor in good health. CDR3s include the opening cysteine and the closing phenylalanine or tryptophan. Fields, in order: CDR3 protein, CDR3 length, V gene, J gene.

CASSLGRYGNQPQHF	15	TRBV28	TRBJ1-5
CASRPTWEDTQYF	13	TRBV27	TRBJ2-3
CASSPEQGLAGANVLTF	17	TRBV5-1	TRBJ2-6
CASSVVGRGGTEAFF	15	TRBV9	TRBJ1-1
CSAGAGTSGGAKETQYF	17	TRBV29-1	TRBJ2-5
CASSELPSGGARADTQYF	18	TRBV6-1	TRBJ2-3
CASREQGVDGYTF	13	TRBV2	TRBJ1-2
CASSLADGGSYNEQFF	16	TRBV5-1	TRBJ2-1
CASSFTGARETQYF	14	TRBV5-4	TRBJ2-5
CASRTGDPVSPLHF	14	TRBV28	TRBJ1-6
CASSDSGPSSTDTQYF	16	TRBV10-2	TRBJ2-3
CASSEGGRNEQYF	13	TRBV5-6	TRBJ2-7
CATIVRVGNEQFF	13	TRBV28	TRBJ2-1
CASSLERGNYGYTF	14	TRBV7-9	TRBJ1-2
CSGLKNTEAFF	11	TRBV29-1	TRBJ1-1
CASSAGTVGEKLFF	14	TRBV19	TRBJ1-4
CASSFGPAGYYEQYF	15	TRBV5-6	TRBJ2-7
CASSHLRQGSSDEQFF	16	TRBV28	TRBJ2-1
CASRTTGENQPQHF	14	TRBV6-5	TRBJ1-5
CASSLVQGNQPQHF	14	TRBV27	TRBJ1-5
CASSLALAGDEQYF	14	TRBV5-4	TRBJ2-7
CASSSAGGYGYTF	13	TRBV7-9	TRBJ1-2
CASSSTDYGYTF	12	TRBV5-5	TRBJ1-2
CASSLVPGGNSPLHF	15	TRBV7-2	TRBJ1-6
CAISDDRGREGYTF	14	TRBV10-3	TRBJ1-2
CASSPRTVYTEAFF	14	TRBV18	TRBJ1-1
CASSSTGTDTQYF	13	TRBV5-6	TRBJ2-3
CASTPGQGGYTF	12	TRBV28	TRBJ1-2
CASSWVYYEQYF	12	TRBV6-1	TRBJ2-7
CASSSGSGNTIYF	13	TRBV5-1	TRBJ1-3
CASSQGPAGSSTDTQYF	17	TRBV4-2	TRBJ2-3
CASSPRQAMNTEAFF	15	TRBV18	TRBJ1-1
CASSLPRDRVSEQYF	15	TRBV19	TRBJ2-7
CASGLDLAYPFF	12	TRBV12-5	TRBJ2-1
CASSPTGGRGTGNTIYF	17	TRBV11-2	TRBJ1-3
CASRRDPGPYEQYF	14	TRBV6-1	TRBJ2-7
CASRRGALNYGYTF	14	TRBV6-5	TRBJ1-2
CASSMGYNEQFF	12	TRBV19	TRBJ2-1
CSVMGGANTGELFF	14	TRBV29-1	TRBJ2-2
CASSEAGADTQYF	13	TRBV5-6	TRBJ2-3
CASSIIRTRQSRANVLTF	18	TRBV6-4	TRBJ2-6
CAIRGDRGRRETQYF	15	TRBV10-3	TRBJ2-5
CASSRAVLTTGGNTGELFF	19	TRBV7-9	TRBJ2-2
CASRLGQEYNEQFF	14	TRBV19	TRBJ2-1
CASSQDIVGGLTPEGYTF	18	TRBV4-3	TRBJ1-2
CASRNRDTRLETQYF	15	TRBV25-1	TRBJ2-5
CASSPQEYNEQFF	13	TRBV2	TRBJ2-1
CASSTQGGGGYGYTF	15	TRBV9	TRBJ1-2
CASSQWSARSYEQYF	15	TRBV23-1	TRBJ2-7
CASRGQGANEQYF	13	TRBV6-1	TRBJ2-7
CASSLLETQYF	11	TRBV5-1	TRBJ2-5
CASSPSGARGYTF	13	TRBV4-2	TRBJ1-2
CASSLGFGQGTSYNEQFF	18	TRBV11-2	TRBJ2-1
CASSFGGPPGSYEQYF	16	TRBV5-1	TRBJ2-7
CASSEAQPQHF	11	TRBV6-1	TRBJ1-5